These 19 T cell receptor beta chains originate from one sample sequenced in a study of T cell repertoires in cytomegalovirus infection. TCRdb redid the calling of the reads with MiXCR, one entry per CDR3 protein. The sample records over 250,000 distinct CDR3 sequences, less than 25% being singletons. These receptors' targets are unknown. Sequencing used cultured PBMCs, obtained from culture after CMV antigen stimulation. Receptor source: a human donor in good health (CMV status not recorded). Some clones in this sample may be carry-over from other donors' samples.

V gene TRBV2 combines with J gene TRBJ1-2; D might be TRBD1 (5 bases). The V end was cut by 6 bases, the J end by 4 bases, with 21 bases between. The CDR3 has 16 amino acids. The V gene's germline CDR1 is SNHLY and CDR2 FYNNEI. The CDR3 DNA reads as TGTGCCAGCAGACCCCCGTGGGGCAGGGAAGGCTATGGCTACACCTTC. Protein sequence: CASRPPWGREGYGYTF.

This clonotype appeared many times. The chain has TRBV30 and TRBJ2-1; TRBD2 aligns across 12 bases. CDR3 size: 16 residues. V trimming: 3 bases; J trimming: 5 bases; junction bases outside the gene matches: 8. From germline, CDR1 is GTSNPN and CDR2 SVGIG (reference sequence). The CDR3, as DNA: TGTGCCTGGAGCCTCTCACTAGCGGGAGGTAACAATGAGCAGTTCTTC. Translated, it gives CAWSLSLAGGNNEQFF.

The chain joins TRBV20-1 to TRBJ2-7; 8 bases agree with TRBD2. The germline V gene encodes CDR1 DFQATT and CDR2 SNEGSKA (reference sequence). The CDR3 runs to 17 residues. J gave up 3 bases and V 5 bases, and 18 bases lay outside the gene matches. CDR3 sequence (DNA): TGCAGTGCTCCCCCCCCGGGTCTTGCGGGAGGAAACTACGAGCAGTACTTC. It is translated as CSAPPPGLAGGNYEQYF.

The rearrangement uses TRBV20-1 and TRBJ2-7, with TRBD1 matching 7 bases. The trim removed 7 bases at V and 3 bases at J, leaving 9 bases unmatched. Germline CDR1 is DFQATT and CDR2 is SNEGSKA (reference sequence). This CDR3 has 13 amino acids. CDR3: CSVRGTDHYEQYF. CDR3 nucleotides: TGCAGTGTACGTGGGACAGACCACTACGAGCAGTACTTC.

A word on this clonotype: A read error may produce the germline difference seen at one junction end. This chain joins TRBV20-1 and TRBJ1-6; D possibly corresponds to TRBD1 (5 bases). The CDR3 spans 14 residues. Per germline, CDR1 DFQATT and CDR2 SNEGSKA (reference sequence). The CDR3 nucleotides read TGCAGTGCCTCTGTCTGGGGGGATAATTCACCCCTGCACTTT. Amino acids: CSASVWGDNSPLHF.

This clonotype was detected many times. J is TRBJ2-3 and V is TRBV7-8; a possible D gene is TRBD2 (6 bases). The germline V gene has CDR1 SGHVS and CDR2 FQNEAQ. V lost 5 bases, J lost 5 bases, and 23 bases lay in between. The CDR3 has 17 amino acids. The CDR3 reads CASSQRIASAREDTQYF. Here the CDR3 DNA reads TGTGCCAGCAGCCAGAGGATAGCTAGCGCCAGGGAAGATACGCAGTATTTT.

The chain has TRBV7-9 and TRBJ2-1; 7 bases map to TRBD2. J was trimmed by 7 bases and V by 8 bases; bases with no gene match: 14. Germline V CDR1 and CDR2: SEHNR, FQNEAQ (reference sequence). The CDR3 length is 15 residues. The CDR3 spells CASGGGGEIANEQFF. The CDR3 DNA is TGTGCCAGCGGTGGGGGAGGGGAGATTGCAAATGAGCAGTTCTTC. Full variable domain (remainder filled in from reference TRBV7-9 and TRBJ2-1): DTGVSQNPRHKITKRGQNVTFRCDPISEHNRLYWYRQTLGQGPEFLTYFQNEAQLEKSRLLSDRFSAERPKGSFSTLEIQRTEQGDSAMYLCASGGGGEIANEQFFGPGTRLTVL.

A few counts support this clonotype. V usage is TRBV7-2 and J usage is TRBJ2-7; 11 bases match TRBD1. The trim removed 4 bases at V and 4 bases at J, leaving 6 bases unmatched. Germline V gives CDR1 SGHTA, CDR2 FQGNSA. This CDR3 is 15 amino acids long. The CDR3 region is CASSSWGQGVYEQYF. In DNA form, the CDR3 reads TGTGCCAGCAGCTCCTGGGGACAGGGGGTTTACGAGCAGTACTTC.

This clonotype was observed at least ten times. The genes are TRBV7-2 and TRBJ2-7; 7 nucleotides line up with TRBD2. This CDR3 has 14 amino acids. The V gene's germline CDR1 is SGHTA and CDR2 FQGNSA. The trim removed 5 bases at V and 0 bases at J, leaving 4 bases unmatched. The chain's CDR3 is CASSPVAGSYEQYF. CDR3 DNA sequence: TGTGCCAGCAGCCCAGTAGCGGGCTCCTACGAGCAGTACTTC.

Ten or more counts support this clonotype. J is TRBJ1-6 and V is TRBV7-2, with a weak D call TRBD1 (5 bases). The ends were cut back, 5 bases at V and 4 bases at J, with 12 bases in the middle. Per the germline V gene, CDR1 is SGHTA and CDR2 is FQGNSA. The CDR3 extends over 15 amino acids. Here the CDR3 reads CASSLLGDYNSPLHF. The CDR3 DNA sequence: TGTGCCAGCAGCCTCTTAGGGGATTATAATTCACCCCTCCACTTT.

The rearrangement joins TRBV9 to TRBJ1-2; TRBD1 might be the D (5 bases). CDR1 SGDLS and CDR2 YYNGEE come from the germline V gene. Trimming shortened V by 0 bases and J by 2 bases, and 8 bases separated the two germline ends. The CDR3 sequence is 14 residues long. CDR3 protein: CASSVVGGNYGYTF. The CDR3 DNA sequence: TGTGCCAGCAGCGTAGTTGGGGGGAACTATGGCTACACCTTC.

The table lists this clonotype with a few counts. The J gene is TRBJ2-1, the V gene TRBV5-5; 12 bases agree with TRBD2. Germline V CDR1 and CDR2: SGHKS, YYEKEE (reference sequence). The CDR3 runs to 16 residues. Losses at the gene ends were 4 bases for V and 4 bases for J; bases not matched to a gene: 6. The CDR3 spells CASSPVGLAGYNEQFF. DNA of the CDR3: TGTGCCAGCAGCCCCGTGGGACTAGCGGGTTACAATGAGCAGTTCTTC.

This clonotype has a count of ten or more. V gene TRBV7-2 combines with J gene TRBJ1-6; no clear D gene. The V gene lost 1 base and the J gene lost 8 bases, with 12 bases spanning the gap. CDR3 size: 15 residues. Germline V gives CDR1 SGHTA, CDR2 FQGNSA. The CDR3 region has the DNA TGTGCCAGCAGCTTAGTGCTGGGTGGGCATTCACCCCTCCACTTT. Translating it yields CASSLVLGGHSPLHF.

The chain carries TRBV19 and TRBJ1-1, with a tentative D call TRBD1 (6 bases). The V end lost 3 bases, the J end lost 5 bases, and 13 bases lay between the germline ends. This CDR3 comprises 14 residues. The germline V gene encodes CDR1 LNHDA and CDR2 SQIVND (reference sequence). The CDR3 DNA follows: TGTGCCAGTAGTATGGACGGGGGGCGGACTGAAGCTTTCTTT. As protein: CASSMDGGRTEAFF.

V gene TRBV7-6 combines with J gene TRBJ2-3; no reliable D call. This CDR3 has 13 residues. Trimming took 5 bases from V and 2 from J, leaving 8 bases between them. Germline V gives CDR1 SGHVS, CDR2 FNYEAQ. The DNA of the CDR3 is TGTGCCAGCAGCCCCACAACCACAGATACGCAGTATTTT. This gives the protein CASSPTTTDTQYF. Full variable domain (remainder filled in from reference TRBV7-6 and TRBJ2-3): GAGVSQSPRYKVTKRGQDVALRCDPISGHVSLYWYRQALGQGPEFLTYFNYEAQQDKSGLPNDRFSAERPEGSISTLTIQRTEQRDSAMYRCASSPTTTDTQYFGPGTRLTVL.

The V and J genes are TRBV6-5 and TRBJ1-1, with D possibly TRBD1 on 6 matching bases. The CDR3 has 16 amino acids. Germline V gene data show CDR1 as MNHEY and CDR2 as SVGAGI. V was shortened by 0 bases and J by 4 bases, with 15 bases between the two germline ends. The chain's CDR3 is CASSYSSPQGSTEAFF. The CDR3 nucleotides are TGTGCCAGCAGTTACTCGTCGCCTCAGGGGAGCACTGAAGCTTTCTTT.

This clonotype has ten or more counts. The V and J genes are TRBV7-2 and TRBJ2-5; D gene uncertain. Germline CDR1 reads SGHTA; CDR2 reads FQGNSA. Trimming removed 5 bases at V and 0 bases at J, with 16 bases between. CDR3 length: 16 amino acids. CDR3 amino acids: CASSQAPGWNQETQYF. Written as DNA, the CDR3 is TGTGCCAGCAGCCAGGCCCCGGGTTGGAACCAAGAGACCCAGTACTTC.

The genes are TRBV6-2 or TRBV6-3 and TRBJ2-1, with TRBD2 matching over 10 bases. Unmatched junction bases numbered 16, after V lost 7 bases and J lost 7 bases. This CDR3 has 17 residues. The germline V gene has CDR1 MNHEY and CDR2 SVGEGT. The CDR3 sequence: CASTPPPIAGGANEQFF. The DNA of the CDR3 is TGTGCCAGCACCCCCCCCCCGATAGCGGGAGGAGCGAATGAGCAGTTCTTC.

The rearrangement joins TRBV5-6 to TRBJ2-5; D is uncertain. The CDR3 runs to 13 residues. The germline gives CDR1 SGHDT, CDR2 YYEEEE. V dropped 0 bases and J dropped 5 bases, with 8 bases sitting between them. The CDR3 spells CASSLAASETQYF. The CDR3 nucleotides are TGTGCCAGCAGCTTGGCCGCGTCGGAGACCCAGTACTTC.